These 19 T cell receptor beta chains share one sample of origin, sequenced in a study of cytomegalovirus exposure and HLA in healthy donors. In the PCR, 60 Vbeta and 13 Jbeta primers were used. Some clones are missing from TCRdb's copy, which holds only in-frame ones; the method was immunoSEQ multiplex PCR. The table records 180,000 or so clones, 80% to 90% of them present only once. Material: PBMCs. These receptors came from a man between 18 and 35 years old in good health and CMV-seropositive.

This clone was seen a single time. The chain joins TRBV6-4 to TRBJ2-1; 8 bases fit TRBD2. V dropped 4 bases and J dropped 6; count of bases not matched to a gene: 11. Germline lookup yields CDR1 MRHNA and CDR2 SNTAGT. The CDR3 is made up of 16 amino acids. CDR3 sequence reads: CASSVDRGAGGNEQFF. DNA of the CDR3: TGTGCCAGCAGTGTGGACCGGGGGGCGGGGGGCAATGAGCAGTTCTTC.

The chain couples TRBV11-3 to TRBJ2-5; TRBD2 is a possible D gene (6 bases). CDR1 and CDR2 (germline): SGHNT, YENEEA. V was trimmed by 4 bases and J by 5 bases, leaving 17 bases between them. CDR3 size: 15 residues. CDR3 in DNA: TGTGCCAGCAGCTCAGCACGTGCAGGGAGGGAGACCCAGTACTTC. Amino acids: CASSSARAGRETQYF. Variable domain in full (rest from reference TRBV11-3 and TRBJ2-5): EAGVVQSPRYKIIEKKQPVAFWCNPISGHNTLYWYLQNLGQGPELLIRYENEEAVDDSQLPKDRFSAERLKGVDSTLKIQPAELGDSAVYLCASSSARAGRETQYFGPGTRLLVL.

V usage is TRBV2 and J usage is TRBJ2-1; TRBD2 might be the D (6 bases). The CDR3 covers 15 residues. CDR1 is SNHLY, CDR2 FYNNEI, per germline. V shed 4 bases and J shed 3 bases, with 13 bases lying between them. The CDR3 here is CASSVLAGNYNEQFF. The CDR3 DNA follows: TGTGCCAGCAGTGTTTTGGCGGGGAACTACAATGAGCAGTTCTTC.

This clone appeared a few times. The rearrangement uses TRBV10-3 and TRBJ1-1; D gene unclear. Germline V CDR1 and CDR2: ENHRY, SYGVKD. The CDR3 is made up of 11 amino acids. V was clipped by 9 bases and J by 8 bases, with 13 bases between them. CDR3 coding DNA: TGTGCCATTGGAGAGGGAAGAGAAGCTTTCTTT. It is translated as CAIGEGREAFF.

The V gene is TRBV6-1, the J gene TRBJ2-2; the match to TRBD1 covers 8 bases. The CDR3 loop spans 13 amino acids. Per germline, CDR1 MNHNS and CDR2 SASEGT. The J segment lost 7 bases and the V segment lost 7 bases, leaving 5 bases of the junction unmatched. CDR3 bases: TGTGCCAGCACTGGACAGGGTGTCGGGGAGCTGTTTTTT. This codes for CASTGQGVGELFF.

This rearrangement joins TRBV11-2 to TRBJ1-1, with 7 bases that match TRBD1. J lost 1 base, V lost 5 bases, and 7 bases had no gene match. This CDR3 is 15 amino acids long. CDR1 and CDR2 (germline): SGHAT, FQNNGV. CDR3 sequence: CASSPNQGENTEAFF. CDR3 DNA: TGTGCCAGCAGCCCTAATCAGGGGGAGAACACTGAAGCTTTCTTT.

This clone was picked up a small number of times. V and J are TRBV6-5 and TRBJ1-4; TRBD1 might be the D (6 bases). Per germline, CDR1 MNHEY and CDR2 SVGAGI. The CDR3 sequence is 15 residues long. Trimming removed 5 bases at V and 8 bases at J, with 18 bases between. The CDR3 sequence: CASSPRRGRSEKLFF. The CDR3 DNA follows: TGTGCCAGCAGTCCCCGGCGGGGGCGGTCGGAAAAACTGTTTTTT.

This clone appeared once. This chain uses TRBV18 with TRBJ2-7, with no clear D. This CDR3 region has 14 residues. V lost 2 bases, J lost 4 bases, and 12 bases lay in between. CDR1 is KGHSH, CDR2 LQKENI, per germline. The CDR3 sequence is CASSPNTLEYEQYF. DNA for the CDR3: TGTGCCAGCTCACCAAATACTCTTGAATACGAGCAGTACTTC.

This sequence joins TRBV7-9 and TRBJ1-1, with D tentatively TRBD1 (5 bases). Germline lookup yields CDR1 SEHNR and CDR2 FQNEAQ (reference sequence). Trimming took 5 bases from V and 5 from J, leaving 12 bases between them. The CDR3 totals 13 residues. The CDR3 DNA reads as TGTGCCAGCAGCCGGGGGATCGAAACTGAAGCTTTCTTT. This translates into CASSRGIETEAFF.

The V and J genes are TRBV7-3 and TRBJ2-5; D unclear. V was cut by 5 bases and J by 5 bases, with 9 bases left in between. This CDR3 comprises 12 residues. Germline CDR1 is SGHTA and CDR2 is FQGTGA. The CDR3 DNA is TGTGCCAGCAGCAGGTCGGGTGAGACCCAGTACTTC. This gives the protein CASSRSGETQYF. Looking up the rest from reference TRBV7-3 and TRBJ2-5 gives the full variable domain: GAGVSQTPSNKVTEKGKYVELRCDPISGHTALYWYRQSLGQGPEFLIYFQGTGAADDSGLPNDRFFAVRPEGSVSTLKIQRTERGDSAVYLCASSRSGETQYFGPGTRLLVL.

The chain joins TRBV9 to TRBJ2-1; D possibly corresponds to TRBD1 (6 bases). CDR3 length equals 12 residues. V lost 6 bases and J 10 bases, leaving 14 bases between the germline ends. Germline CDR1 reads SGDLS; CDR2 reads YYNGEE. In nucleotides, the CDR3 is TGTGCCAGCACCAATAGGGGGTACGAGCAGTTCTTC. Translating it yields CASTNRGYEQFF. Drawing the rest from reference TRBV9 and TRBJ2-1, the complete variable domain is DSGVTQTPKHLITATGQRVTLRCSPRSGDLSVYWYQQSLDQGLQFLIQYYNGEERAKGNILERFSAQQFPDLHSELNLSSLELGDSALYFCASTNRGYEQFFGPGTRLTVL.

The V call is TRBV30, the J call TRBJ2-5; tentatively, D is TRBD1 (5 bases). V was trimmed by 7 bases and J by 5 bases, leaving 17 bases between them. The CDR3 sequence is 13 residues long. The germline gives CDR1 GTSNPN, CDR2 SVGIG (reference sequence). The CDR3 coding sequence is TGTGCCTTTCAGCAAGGGGTAGGGGAGACCCAGTACTTC. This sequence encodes CAFQQGVGETQYF.

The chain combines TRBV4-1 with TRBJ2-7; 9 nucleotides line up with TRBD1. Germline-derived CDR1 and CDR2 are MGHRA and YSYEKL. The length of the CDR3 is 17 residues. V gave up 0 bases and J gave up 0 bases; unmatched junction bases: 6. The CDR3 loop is CASSQDQVDRGSYEQYF. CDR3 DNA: TGCGCCAGCAGCCAAGATCAGGTGGACAGGGGCTCCTACGAGCAGTACTTC.

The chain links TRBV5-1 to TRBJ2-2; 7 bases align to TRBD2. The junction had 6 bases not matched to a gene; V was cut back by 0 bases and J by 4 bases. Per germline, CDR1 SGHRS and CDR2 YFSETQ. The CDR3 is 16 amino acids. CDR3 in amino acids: CASSLDRLAGTGELFF. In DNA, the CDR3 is TGCGCCAGCAGCTTGGACCGACTAGCCGGCACCGGGGAGCTGTTTTTT.

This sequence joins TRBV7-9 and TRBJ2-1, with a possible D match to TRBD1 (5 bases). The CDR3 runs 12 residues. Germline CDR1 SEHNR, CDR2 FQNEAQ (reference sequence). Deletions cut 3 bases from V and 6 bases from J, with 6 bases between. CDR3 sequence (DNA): TGTGCCAGCAGCTTGACAGTCAATGAGCAGTTCTTC. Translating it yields CASSLTVNEQFF.

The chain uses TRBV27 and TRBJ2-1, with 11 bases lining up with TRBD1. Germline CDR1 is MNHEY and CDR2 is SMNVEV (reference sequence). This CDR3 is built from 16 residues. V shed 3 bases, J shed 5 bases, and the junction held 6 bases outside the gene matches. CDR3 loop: CASSFFGTGGNNEQFF. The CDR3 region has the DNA TGTGCCAGCAGTTTCTTCGGGACAGGGGGGAACAATGAGCAGTTCTTC.

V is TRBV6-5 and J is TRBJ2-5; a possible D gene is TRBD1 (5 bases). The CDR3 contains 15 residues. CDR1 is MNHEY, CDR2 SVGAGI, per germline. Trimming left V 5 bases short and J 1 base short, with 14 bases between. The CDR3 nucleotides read TGTGCCAGCAGTCATGACCCAGGGTTCCAAGAGACCCAGTACTTC. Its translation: CASSHDPGFQETQYF.

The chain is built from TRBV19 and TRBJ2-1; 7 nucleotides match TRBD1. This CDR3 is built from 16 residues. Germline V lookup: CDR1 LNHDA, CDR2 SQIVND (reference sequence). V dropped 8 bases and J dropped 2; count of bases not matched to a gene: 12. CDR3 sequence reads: CASLGAGTATYNEQFF. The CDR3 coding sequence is TGTGCCAGTCTAGGTGCCGGGACAGCTACCTACAATGAGCAGTTCTTC.

CDR3 amino acids: CASSVVGGNYYGYTF. The CDR3 DNA reads TGTGCCAGCAGCGTAGTAGGAGGAAATTATTATGGCTACACCTTC. The rearrangement joins TRBV9 to TRBJ1-2; the D is unclear. The CDR3 extends over 15 amino acids. The V end was cut by 0 bases, the J end by 5 bases, with 14 bases between. The germline V gene has CDR1 SGDLS and CDR2 YYNGEE.